The 21 T cell receptor beta chains below come from one sample, sequenced in a study of blood T cell repertoires in COVID-19. Libraries were prepared by immunoSEQ multiplex PCR; TCRdb keeps only in-frame clonotypes and omits some of them. Here the sample spans approximately 170,000 clones, around 90% being singletons. The specimen was peripheral blood. The origin of the receptors is a woman older than 75 with COVID-19, enrolled during active disease.

The chain recombines TRBV6-6 with TRBJ1-5; D remains ambiguous. CDR1 MNHNY and CDR2 SVGAGI come from the germline V gene (reference sequence). The CDR3 covers 15 residues. Trimming took 1 base from V and 1 from J, leaving 8 bases between them. The CDR3, as DNA: TGTGCCAGCAGTTACTACGGTCTAAGCAATCAGCCCCAGCATTTT. Protein product: CASSYYGLSNQPQHF.

This clone has just one count. The CDR3 DNA sequence: TGTGCCAGCAGTTTTAGTTCCACTGGAAACACCATATATTTT. This gives the protein CASSFSSTGNTIYF. The J gene is TRBJ1-3, the V gene TRBV27; no clear D gene. The V gene lost 3 bases and the J gene lost 2 bases, with 8 bases spanning the gap. Germline loops: CDR1 MNHEY, CDR2 SMNVEV (reference sequence). There are 14 residues in the CDR3.

In its sample, this clone was seen once. One junction end disagrees with the germline gene, perhaps due to a read error. This sequence joins TRBV28 and TRBJ1-1; D may be TRBD1 (6 bases). CDR1 is MDHEN, CDR2 SYDVKM, per germline. The CDR3 contains 14 residues. CDR3 loop: CASSLRGRGSGLAF. For the CDR3, the DNA is TGTGCCAGCAGTTTGCGGGGGCGCGGGTCCGGTTTAGCCTTT.

The V call is TRBV18, the J call TRBJ2-7; D possibly corresponds to TRBD2 (5 bases). This CDR3 comprises 13 residues. Trimming shortened V by 4 bases and J by 3 bases, and 10 bases separated the two germline ends. CDR1 and CDR2 from the germline V gene are KGHSH and LQKENI. In nucleotides, the CDR3 is TGTGCCAGCTCACGTCCTAGCAGCTACGAGCAGTACTTC. Translating it yields CASSRPSSYEQYF.

The chain uses TRBV20-1 and TRBJ1-2; TRBD1 is a possible D gene (5 bases). Germline V gene data show CDR1 as DFQATT and CDR2 as SNEGSKA (reference sequence). This CDR3 comprises 12 residues. V lost 3 bases, J lost 4 bases, and 9 bases lay in between. This CDR3 is CSASHRSYGYTF. Here the CDR3 DNA reads TGCAGTGCTAGTCACAGGTCCTATGGCTACACCTTC.

The V gene is TRBV6-2 or TRBV6-3, the J gene TRBJ2-3; TRBD2 matches at 8 bases. CDR1 and CDR2 (germline): MNHEY, SVGEGT. The CDR3 consists of 14 residues. V lost 5 bases, J lost 1 base, and 2 bases stayed unmatched. The CDR3 bases are TGTGCCAGCAGTAAAGCGGGGGGCACAGATACGCAGTATTTT. As protein: CASSKAGGTDTQYF.

The chain combines TRBV5-6 with TRBJ2-4; 8 bases map to TRBD1. J was trimmed by 5 bases and V by 4 bases; bases with no gene match: 5. The CDR3 runs 14 residues. The germline V gene encodes CDR1 SGHDT and CDR2 YYEEEE. CDR3 in amino acids: CASSRTGLQNIQYF. In DNA, the CDR3 is TGTGCCAGCAGCCGGACAGGGTTGCAAAACATTCAGTACTTC.

This chain uses TRBV9 with TRBJ1-5, with a possible D match to TRBD1 (5 bases). CDR3 size: 13 residues. Germline V gene data show CDR1 as SGDLS and CDR2 as YYNGEE. Trimming cost V 8 bases and J 7 bases, with 16 bases left between them. CDR3: CASGGGSGQPQHF. CDR3 in DNA: TGTGCCAGTGGGGGGGGTTCGGGCCAGCCCCAGCATTTT. The full variable domain, with the rest looked up from reference TRBV9 and TRBJ1-5, is DSGVTQTPKHLITATGQRVTLRCSPRSGDLSVYWYQQSLDQGLQFLIQYYNGEERAKGNILERFSAQQFPDLHSELNLSSLELGDSALYFCASGGGSGQPQHFGDGTRLSIL.

This chain uses TRBV9 with TRBJ2-1; 11 bases line up with TRBD2. The V segment lost 3 bases and the J segment 8 bases; nucleotides outside the gene matches: 7. In germline, CDR1 is SGDLS, CDR2 YYNGEE. The CDR3 consists of 15 residues. In DNA form, the CDR3 reads TGTGCCAGCAGCGCACGACTAGCGGGGAGGGATGAGCAGTTCTTC. This codes for CASSARLAGRDEQFF.

DNA for the CDR3: TGTGCCAGCAGTCCACGGACTAGCTACACCGGGGAGCTGTTTTTT. It yields the protein CASSPRTSYTGELFF. The J gene is TRBJ2-2, the V gene TRBV2, with TRBD2 matching 8 bases. The V gene end was trimmed by 5 bases and the J gene end by 3 bases; junction bases not matched to a gene: 5. The germline V gene has CDR1 SNHLY and CDR2 FYNNEI. The CDR3 has 15 residues.

The chain recombines TRBV11-3 with TRBJ2-1; 8 bases are a match to TRBD2. Germline V CDR1 and CDR2: SGHNT, YENEEA. The CDR3 has 16 amino acids. V lost 5 bases and J lost 4; bases outside the gene matches: 10. CDR3 DNA sequence: TGTGCCAGCAGCCCAGGCGGGAGGTCCTATTACAATGAGCAGTTCTTC. This gives the protein CASSPGGRSYYNEQFF.

The V gene is TRBV28, the J gene TRBJ1-2; 7 bases fit TRBD1. Trimming at V came to 5 bases and at J to 8 bases, leaving 8 bases not matched to a gene. Germline-derived CDR1 and CDR2 are MDHEN and SYDVKM. This CDR3 spans 13 amino acids. CDR3 nucleotide sequence: TGTGCCAGCAGTCGAGGGGGCGGTAAAGGCTACACCTTC. This encodes CASSRGGGKGYTF.

The chain recombines TRBV7-8 with TRBJ2-7; 9 nucleotides line up with TRBD2. Per germline, CDR1 SGHVS and CDR2 FQNEAQ. With 9 bases clipped from V and 5 bases from J, the junction kept 8 bases outside the gene matches. This CDR3 comprises 13 residues. The CDR3 DNA reads TGTGCCAGAAGGAGCGGGAGGACCCACGAGCAGTACTTC. It encodes CARRSGRTHEQYF.

This clone appeared once. The V call is TRBV5-1, the J call TRBJ1-2; TRBD1 matches 7 bases. The germline V gene encodes CDR1 SGHRS and CDR2 YFSETQ. There are 12 residues in the CDR3. The V and J ends lost 4 bases and 7 bases, in that order; junction bases with no gene match: 4. CDR3 DNA: TGCGCCAGCAGCCGGGACAGTAGTGGCTACACCTTC. Its translation: CASSRDSSGYTF.

This clone was recorded at least ten times. This sequence joins TRBV28 and TRBJ2-7; 7 bases are a match to TRBD2. The CDR3 runs 17 residues. After removal of 2 bases from V and 4 bases from J, the junction contained 14 bases not matched to a gene. The germline CDR1 and CDR2 sequences are MDHEN and SYDVKM. The CDR3 loop reads CASSLTRRGGSPYEQYF. Here the CDR3 DNA reads TGTGCCAGCAGTTTAACCCGCCGGGGCGGGAGTCCGTACGAGCAGTACTTC.

The rearrangement joins TRBV24-1 to TRBJ2-2; possible D gene TRBD1, 5 bases. CDR3 size: 16 residues. Trimming removed 0 bases from V and 0 bases from J, with 7 bases in between. Germline CDR1 reads KGHDR; CDR2 reads SFDVKD. The DNA of the CDR3 is TGTGCCACCAGTGATTTGGTGACAGCGAACACCGGGGAGCTGTTTTTT. Translation gives CATSDLVTANTGELFF.

This clone was detected a few times. This chain links TRBV6-6 with TRBJ2-1, with 7 bases lining up with TRBD2. V shed 0 bases and J 7 bases; nucleotides not matched to a gene: 3. This CDR3 comprises 14 residues. Germline V lookup: CDR1 MNHNY, CDR2 SVGAGI (reference sequence). The CDR3 region is CASSYSMGGNEQFF. The CDR3 DNA sequence: TGTGCCAGCAGTTACTCTATGGGAGGGAATGAGCAGTTCTTC.

The chain joins TRBV5-5 to TRBJ2-3, with D tentatively TRBD2 (6 bases). Germline V CDR1 and CDR2: SGHKS, YYEKEE (reference sequence). The CDR3 has 13 residues. V lost 2 bases and J lost 3, with 7 bases in between. This CDR3 reads CASSFRGTDTQYF. CDR3 coding DNA: TGTGCCAGCAGCTTTCGGGGGACAGATACGCAGTATTTT.

This clone has more than one count but fewer than ten. The rearrangement links TRBV28 to TRBJ1-1, with 9 positions matching TRBD1. The germline gives CDR1 MDHEN, CDR2 SYDVKM. The CDR3 consists of 17 residues. Losses at the gene ends were 7 bases for V and 5 bases for J; bases not matched to a gene: 17. The chain's CDR3 is CASTLTGGARYSTEAFF. CDR3 nucleotides: TGTGCCAGCACCTTAACAGGGGGCGCCCGGTATAGTACTGAAGCTTTCTTT. The variable domain in full, completed from reference TRBV28 and TRBJ1-1, reads DVKVTQSSRYLVKRTGEKVFLECVQDMDHENMFWYRQDPGLGLRLIYFSYDVKMKEKGDIPEGYSVSREKKERFSLILESASTNQTSMYLCASTLTGGARYSTEAFFGQGTRLTVV.

This clone was counted once. The rearrangement joins TRBV5-1 to TRBJ1-1; D is ambiguous. Germline CDR1 and CDR2: SGHRS and YFSETQ. The CDR3 is 14 amino acids. The germline V and J ends were trimmed by 1 base and 7 bases, with 14 bases remaining between them. The CDR3 here is CASSLLDEQSEAFF. CDR3 nucleotides: TGCGCCAGCAGCTTGTTAGACGAACAGAGTGAAGCTTTCTTT.

CDR3 protein: CASRPTRQAGNTIYF. CDR3 DNA: TGTGCCAGCAGACCGACCAGGCAGGCTGGAAACACCATATATTTT. The V and J genes are TRBV6-5 and TRBJ1-3; no reliable D call. Germline V lookup: CDR1 MNHEY, CDR2 SVGAGI. Trimming removed 6 bases from V and 2 bases from J, with 14 bases in between. The CDR3 has 15 amino acids.